Below are 3 T cell receptor beta chains sequenced from a single sample in a study of PD-1 blockade in classical Hodgkin lymphoma. Exposure to brentuximab vedotin varied, and each patient had relapsed following autologous stem cell transplantation. Magnetic depletion of unwanted cells isolated CD4+ T cells from thawed PBMCs. Assay used: immunoSEQ multiplex PCR; TCRdb lists only in-frame clones, some missing. Of tens of thousands of clones in the sample, around 90% were seen once. The specimen comprised CD4+ T cells from blood, sampled at baseline. The origin of the receptors is a human donor with classical Hodgkin lymphoma.

This chain joins TRBV19 and TRBJ1-5; D perhaps matches TRBD1 (5 bases). The V gene's germline CDR1 is LNHDA and CDR2 SQIVND (reference sequence). CDR3 length: 16 residues. Trimming removed 9 bases at V and 7 bases at J, with 25 bases between. The CDR3 loop reads CASGGEFGALAQPQHF. CDR3 in DNA: TGTGCCAGCGGAGGCGAATTTGGGGCTCTCGCCCAGCCCCAGCATTTT.

V and J are TRBV5-1 and TRBJ2-7; 12 bases map to TRBD2. The length of the CDR3 is 15 residues. The trim removed 4 bases at V and 5 bases at J, leaving 7 bases unmatched. CDR1 and CDR2 (germline): SGHRS, YFSETQ. The chain's CDR3 is CASSPSGRAIHEQYF. In DNA, the CDR3 is TGCGCCAGCAGCCCTAGCGGGAGGGCCATCCACGAGCAGTACTTC.

The chain is built from TRBV7-7 and TRBJ2-5, with D tentatively TRBD2 (6 bases). This CDR3 region has 14 residues. Germline V gives CDR1 SSHAT, CDR2 FNYEAQ (reference sequence). V lost 1 base, J lost 5 bases, and 11 bases lay in between. The CDR3 DNA follows: TGTGCCAGCAGCTTAGGGGGGACTCAGGAGACCCAGTACTTC. It encodes CASSLGGTQETQYF.